Listed below are T cell receptor beta chains from one sample, sequenced in a study of cytomegalovirus exposure and HLA in healthy donors. Method: immunoSEQ multiplex PCR; TCRdb's copy keeps in-frame clones and lacks some. Among just over 150,000 clones, about 65% were seen once, and the ten largest hold approximately 6.9%. The sample taken for sequencing was PBMCs. The receptors stem from a man between 35 and 55 years old in good health and CMV-seropositive. Each CDR3 is given with its conserved first and last residue.

V: TRBV6-6
CDR3: CASSSAGQTNYGYTF

V: TRBV19
CDR3: CASSIGLMASTDTQYF

V: TRBV5-4
CDR3: CASSLGSGGFNEQFF

V: TRBV19
CDR3: CATNRGQGNEKLFF

V: TRBV6-6
CDR3: CASSRDSYTF

V: TRBV6-5
CDR3: CASSYGQYNSPLHF

V: TRBV6-5
CDR3: CASSYSGLAGDTQYF

V: TRBV27
CDR3: CASSLSPLEGSYYEQYF

V: TRBV15
CDR3: CATSRDLGTSGGAQFF

V: TRBV9
CDR3: CASSAPQGSYGYTF

V: TRBV30
CDR3: CAWSLGQLNTEAFF

V: TRBV5-1
CDR3: CASSLSSGGQGEQFF

V: TRBV7-9
CDR3: CASRRGGQETQYF

V: TRBV6-6
CDR3: CASSYSPGYNYGYTF

V: TRBV10-3
CDR3: CAISESTGDVDGYTF

V: TRBV19
CDR3: CASSIWRASYNSPLHF

V: TRBV18
CDR3: CASSREGGDGYTF

V: TRBV7-2
CDR3: CASSRTGGIYGYTF

V: TRBV30
CDR3: CAWSSEGRWAYEQYF

V: TRBV12-5
CDR3: CASGSWTGGGSGANVLTF

V: TRBV6-1
CDR3: CASSTGGNNQPQHF

V: TRBV5-1
CDR3: CASSLDHRVGEQFF

V: TRBV18
CDR3: CASSLQVASNQPQHF

V: TRBV9
CDR3: CASSASGGGEAFF

V: TRBV5-1
CDR3: CASSPLQGAEAFF

V: TRBV6-5
CDR3: CASSYGTTTDTQYF

V: TRBV7-2
CDR3: CASSLGGVLYEQYF

V: TRBV5-1
CDR3: CASSAPGTGVGELFF

V: TRBV6-5
CDR3: CASSHGGQPQHF

V: TRBV18
CDR3: CASSPLGGRGTEAFF

V: TRBV6-1
CDR3: CASSDWVGGAEQPQHF

V: TRBV2
CDR3: CASSSSPRGEQYF

V: TRBV7-9
CDR3: CASSPGVRNQPQHF

V: TRBV5-4
CDR3: CASTIGGAPAYNEQFF

V: TRBV6-6
CDR3: CASSSAGTGGTEAFF

V: TRBV19
CDR3: CASSIASGQGEAFF

V: TRBV27
CDR3: CASSPTPSPNTEAFF

V: TRBV11-3
CDR3: CASSLVGRTSNTEAFF

V: TRBV4-3
CDR3: CASSQDTGTNEKLFF

V: TRBV6-6
CDR3: CASSYGRGSNQPQHF

V: TRBV11-2
CDR3: CASSRETQYF